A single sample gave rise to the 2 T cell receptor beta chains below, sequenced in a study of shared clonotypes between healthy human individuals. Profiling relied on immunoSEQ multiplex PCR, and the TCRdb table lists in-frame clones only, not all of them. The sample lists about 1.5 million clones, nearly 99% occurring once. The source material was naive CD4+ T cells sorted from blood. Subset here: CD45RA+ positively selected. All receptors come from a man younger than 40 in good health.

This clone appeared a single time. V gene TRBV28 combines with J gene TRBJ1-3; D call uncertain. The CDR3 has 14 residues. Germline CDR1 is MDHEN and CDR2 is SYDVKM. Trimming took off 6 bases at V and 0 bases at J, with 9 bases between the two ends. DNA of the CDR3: TGTGCCAGCAGGGGGTGGTACTCTGGAAACACCATATATTTT. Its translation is CASRGWYSGNTIYF. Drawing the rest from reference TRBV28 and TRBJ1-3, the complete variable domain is DVKVTQSSRYLVKRTGEKVFLECVQDMDHENMFWYRQDPGLGLRLIYFSYDVKMKEKGDIPEGYSVSREKKERFSLILESASTNQTSMYLCASRGWYSGNTIYFGEGSWLTVV.

The CDR3 coding sequence is TGTGCCAGTAGTATAAGAGGACTAGCTACTCTTACTGACTACAATGAGCAGTTCTTC. It yields the protein CASSIRGLATLTDYNEQFF. V usage is TRBV19 and J usage is TRBJ2-1; 8 nucleotides match TRBD2. Unmatched junction bases numbered 15, after V lost 2 bases and J lost 3 bases. Germline CDR1 LNHDA, CDR2 SQIVND (reference sequence). CDR3 length equals 19 residues.